What follows describes a single T cell receptor beta chain. What antigen it recognizes has not been identified. Base qualities were left out, and no much larger clone turns up one base away. CD8 naive samples consisted of CD45RO-negative cells that were positively selected for CCR7, yielding a CD45RA+CCR7+ population without TemRA cells. Donors were healthy HIV-negative adults with no recently reported acute infections or vaccinations. Every donor was a Caucasian adult residing in Nashville, Tennessee, USA. Blood was obtained by leukapheresis, after which PBMCs were separated by Ficoll-Histopaque density gradient centrifugation and cryopreserved in liquid nitrogen vapor phase. Analytical flow cytometry was used to check the purity and quantity of each magnetically sorted T cell population. Each sorted fraction had its genomic DNA isolated and then quantified by UV absorbance on a Nanodrop 2000c. TCR CDR3 regions were amplified from genomic DNA by multiplex PCR using the deep immunoSEQ assay. For each cell subset, the extracted genomic DNA was distributed evenly across all wells of several immunoSEQ 96-well plates, and each plate served as one replicate. For sorted subsets, roughly 200 ng of genomic DNA, equivalent to around 31,000 T cell genomes, went into each replicate PCR. The purified libraries were quantified using a Qubit 3.0 fluorometer, sized with a Bioanalyzer 2100, and then quantified again using the KAPA Library Quantification kit. A separate single-read 150-cycle Illumina NextSeq 550 flow cell was used to sequence each immunoSEQ 96-well plate. Per the authors' processing: The immunoSEQ output contained only junctional sequences without quality scores, so filtering could not match that applied to full-length reads. To assign V/J genes and CDR3, sequences were annotated against IMGT germline references using PyIR, a Python wrapper for IgBLAST v1.9. Reads were removed for weak V/J assignments (E-value above 1e-6), missing CDR3, stop codons, out-of-frame junctions, or ambiguous translated residues. V3J clonotypes were defined as sequences sharing an identical inferred V gene, J gene, and CDR3 amino acid sequence. Percentage overlap between repertoires was calculated by dividing the number of shared unique clonotypes by the size of the smaller repertoire. Richness of each repertoire was evaluated using RTK rarefaction, the Chao1 estimator, and Recon v2.1 estimates of unobserved clonotypes. Generation probabilities for all TCRbeta clonotypes obtained by the gDNA method from a few donors were computed using OLGA. TCRdb holds this immuneACCESS table with in-frame rearrangements only. Some clones are missing; in checked studies, unresolved V genes explain under half, and the rest has no known cause. V and J calls and clone size come straight from that table; D and trimming were deduced from the DNA. The sample table contains millions of clones; only one count was recorded for roughly 95% of them. The ten largest make up about 1.1% of the sample.

This entry is derived from a study of shared clonotypes between healthy human individuals (dated by TCRdb to about 2020). Regarding the complete study: The cohort comprised a couple of women and a few men aged 18 to 49 years. For each donor, three plates each were used for CD4 naive and CD4 memory, two plates were used for CD8 naive, and one plate was used for CD8 memory. To estimate repertoire size and how much clonotype sharing occurs between individuals, the study deeply sequenced the blood TCR repertoires of 4 to 6 healthy adults. To increase sequencing depth and limit assay-specific biases, different laboratories used diverse techniques to prepare libraries and sequence TCR repertoires. Between about 0.9 and 9 billion PBMCs per donor were obtained by leukapheresis.

The full study reports these points: Compared with non-shared clonotypes, clonotypes shared by all four sorted-subset donors had higher generation probabilities. Larger estimated clonotype richness was generally found for naive subsets than for memory subsets. Because the study included a small number of donors, the genetic and exposure-history diversity represented was limited. Rarefaction of sorted-subset datasets indicated incomplete sequencing despite the large sequencing depth. Pairwise subsampling led to the expectation that sequencing depth would affect the degree of clonotype sharing among donors. Across a handful of donors, approximately 4.6% of naive CD4, 3.5% of naive CD8, approximately 2.5% of memory CD4, and under 0.45% of memory CD8 clonotypes were shared. Only blood was sampled, and tissue TCR repertoires likely differ from those in blood.

The clonotype originates from a man aged 18 to 35 in good health. What was sequenced was naive CD8+ T cells sorted from blood. The intended sense of this specimen's cell subset or site label: CD45RA+CCR7+.

The CDR3 corresponds to CASSPQSSYNEQFF. The DNA reads as follows: TGTGCCAGCAGCCCTCAGAGCTCCTACAATGAGCAGTTCTTC. Recombination linked TRBV11-3 to TRBJ2-1; a confident D gene designation cannot be given. The trim is 5 bases for V and 0 bases for J, with a gap of 8 bases between the germline ends. Counted from cysteine to phenylalanine, this CDR3 has 14 amino acids. Left in the record is the CDR3 DNA by itself, 42 bases read in frame from the first base. In the germline V gene, CDR1 corresponds to SGHNT and CDR2 to YENEEA.